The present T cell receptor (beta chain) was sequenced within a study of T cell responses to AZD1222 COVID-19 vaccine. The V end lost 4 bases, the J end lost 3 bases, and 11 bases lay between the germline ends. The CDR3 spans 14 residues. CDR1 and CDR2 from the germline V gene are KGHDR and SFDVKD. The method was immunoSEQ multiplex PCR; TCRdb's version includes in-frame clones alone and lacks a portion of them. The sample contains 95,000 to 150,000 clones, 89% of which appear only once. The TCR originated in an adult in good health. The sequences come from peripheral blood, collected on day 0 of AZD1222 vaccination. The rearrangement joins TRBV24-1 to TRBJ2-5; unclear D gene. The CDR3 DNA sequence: TGTGCCACCAGTGACGTGTTAACAGAAGAGACCCAGTACTTC. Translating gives CATSDVLTEETQYF.